The 26 T cell receptor beta chains presented below share a single source sample, sequenced in a study of OX40 agonist ivuxolimab in advanced cancers. Sequencing was performed with immunoSEQ multiplex PCR; in TCRdb, only in-frame clones are kept and a portion is missing. Counted here are approximately 84,000 clones, roughly 90% occurring once; the ten biggest clones make up 0.15% to 0.2%. The sample in question was CD4+ or CD8+ T cells sorted from blood, obtained in a trial of the OX40 agonist ivuxolimab. The receptor source for this set is an adult with an advanced solid tumor such as melanoma, head and neck, liver or kidney cancer.

The chain recombines TRBV6-1 with TRBJ1-5; D gene uncertain. There are 14 residues in the CDR3. Germline-derived CDR1 and CDR2 are MNHNS and SASEGT. V was shortened by 6 bases and J by 0 bases, with 9 bases between the two germline ends. Written as DNA, the CDR3 is TGTGCCAGCAGGGACCAAGTTAGCAATCAGCCCCAGCATTTT. Its translation: CASRDQVSNQPQHF.

This clone was picked up one time. The chain combines TRBV19 with TRBJ2-3, with D perhaps assigned TRBD1 or TRBD2 (5 bases each). The CDR3 runs to 16 residues. Trimming stripped 6 bases from V and 6 bases from J, with 22 bases between. Germline values: CDR1 LNHDA, CDR2 SQIVND (reference sequence). The CDR3 loop reads CASRTSGAVPSDTQYF. CDR3 nucleotides: TGTGCCAGTAGGACCTCCGGGGCCGTACCATCTGATACGCAGTATTTT.

This chain links TRBV27 with TRBJ1-6; D is perhaps TRBD1 (6 bases). V shed 5 bases and J shed 7 bases, with 12 bases lying between them. CDR1 is MNHEY and CDR2 is SMNVEV in the germline V gene (reference sequence). The CDR3 loop spans 14 amino acids. The CDR3 region has the DNA TGTGCCAGCAGTGGTCAGGGGAAGAATTCACCCCTCCACTTT. It translates to CASSGQGKNSPLHF.

V usage is TRBV29-1 and J usage is TRBJ2-1; D is possibly TRBD1 (6 bases). V dropped 3 bases and J dropped 9 bases, with 9 bases sitting between them. The V gene's germline CDR1 is SQVTM and CDR2 ANQGSEA. This CDR3 region has 11 residues. The CDR3 reads CSVDRGAEQFF. The DNA of the CDR3 is TGCAGCGTTGACAGGGGAGCTGAGCAGTTCTTC.

V usage is TRBV9 and J usage is TRBJ1-3; D might be TRBD1 (6 bases). Trimming shortened V by 4 bases and J by 0 bases, and 14 bases separated the two germline ends. CDR1 is SGDLS and CDR2 is YYNGEE in the germline V gene. CDR3 length: 16 amino acids. The CDR3 reads CASSPRQGFSGNTIYF. The CDR3 coding sequence is TGTGCCAGCAGCCCAAGGCAGGGGTTCTCTGGAAACACCATATATTTT.

This chain links TRBV28 with TRBJ1-1; TRBD1 agrees at 11 bases. This CDR3 has 14 amino acids. Germline V gene lookup returns CDR1 MDHEN and CDR2 SYDVKM. J lost 10 bases, V lost 2 bases, and 6 bases had no gene match. The CDR3 sequence is CASSLIGDRGGAFF. Here the CDR3 DNA reads TGTGCCAGCAGTTTAATAGGGGACAGGGGGGGAGCTTTCTTT.

The chain couples TRBV28 to TRBJ2-1; 10 bases agree with TRBD2. This CDR3 is 15 amino acids long. Germline assignment: CDR1 MDHEN and CDR2 SYDVKM. V gave up 3 bases and J gave up 6 bases; unmatched junction bases: 5. The CDR3 region is CASSFGLAGANEQFF. CDR3 coding DNA: TGTGCCAGCAGTTTTGGGCTAGCGGGAGCCAATGAGCAGTTCTTC.

The V gene is TRBV2, the J gene TRBJ2-7; D possibly matches TRBD1 or TRBD2 (5 bases each). CDR1 and CDR2 from the germline V gene are SNHLY and FYNNEI. The germline V and J ends were trimmed by 7 bases and 2 bases, with 12 bases remaining between them. This CDR3 contains 13 residues. The DNA of the CDR3 is TGTGCCAGCACAGGGAGCATCGCCTACGAGCAGTACTTC. Its translation: CASTGSIAYEQYF.

This clone was counted once. J is TRBJ1-6 and V is TRBV6-1; D is unresolved. CDR1 and CDR2 from the germline V gene are MNHNS and SASEGT. CDR3 length equals 14 residues. CDR3 nucleotide sequence: TGTTTAACGGGCAGACCCTCCGAGGATTCACCCCTCCACTTT. This gives the protein CLTGRPSEDSPLHF.

This clone occurred a few times. The chain is built from TRBV30 and TRBJ1-6; tentatively, D is TRBD1 (6 bases). CDR1 is GTSNPN, CDR2 SVGIG, per germline (reference sequence). Trimming left V 3 bases short and J 7 bases short, with 13 bases between. The CDR3 is 14 amino acids. The CDR3 here is CAWRPQGGNSPLHF. The CDR3 region has the DNA TGTGCCTGGAGACCACAGGGAGGGAATTCACCCCTCCACTTT.

This clone has a single count. The gene calls are TRBV29-1 and TRBJ2-5; D possibly corresponds to TRBD2 (6 bases). The CDR3 consists of 12 residues. With 7 bases removed from V and 4 bases from J, the gap between germline ends came to 13 bases. The germline V gene has CDR1 SQVTM and CDR2 ANQGSEA. The CDR3 DNA reads as TGCAGCGCCCAGGGAGGAGGAGAGACCCAGTACTTC. Protein product: CSAQGGGETQYF. The full variable domain, its missing parts supplied by reference TRBV29-1 and TRBJ2-5, is SAVISQKPSRDICQRGTSLTIQCQVDSQVTMMFWYRQQPGQSLTLIATANQGSEATYESGFVIDKFPISRPNLTFSTLTVSNMSPEDSSIYLCSAQGGGETQYFGPGTRLLVL.

The chain recombines TRBV27 with TRBJ2-2; weak D call: TRBD2 (6 bases). Looked up from germline, CDR1 is MNHEY and CDR2 is SMNVEV (reference sequence). Trimming removed 5 bases at V and 0 bases at J, with 16 bases between. The CDR3 has 17 amino acids. The CDR3 loop reads CASSAYNSGANTGELFF. In DNA form, the CDR3 reads TGTGCCAGCAGTGCCTACAATAGCGGTGCGAACACCGGGGAGCTGTTTTTT.

The chain has TRBV18 and TRBJ1-1; D call uncertain. The CDR3 is 14 residues long. The V end was cut by 2 bases, the J end by 3 bases, with 10 bases between. The germline V gene has CDR1 KGHSH and CDR2 LQKENI. DNA for the CDR3: TGTGCCAGCTCACCAGTGGGCTCGGACACTGAAGCTTTCTTT. This gives the protein CASSPVGSDTEAFF.

This clone has only one observation. The chain links TRBV10-3 to TRBJ1-6; D uncertain. V gave up 11 bases and J gave up 2 bases, with 10 bases separating them. Germline V gene sequence: CDR1 ENHRY, CDR2 SYGVKD. This CDR3 contains 13 residues. The CDR3 DNA reads TGTGCCGCCGGCCCCCCCTATAATTCACCCCTCCACTTT. Translated, it gives CAAGPPYNSPLHF.

The table lists this clone with a count of one. The genes are TRBV19 and TRBJ1-1; no firm D call. Deletions cut 7 bases from V and 0 bases from J, with 9 bases between. The CDR3 extends over 13 amino acids. Per the germline V gene, CDR1 is LNHDA and CDR2 is SQIVND (reference sequence). The CDR3 spells CASMSSMNTEAFF. CDR3 nucleotides: TGTGCCAGTATGTCCAGCATGAACACTGAAGCTTTCTTT.

The V call is TRBV5-1, the J call TRBJ1-5; 10 bases agree with TRBD1. CDR3 size: 16 residues. Germline trimming cut 2 bases from V and 6 bases from J; bases unmatched to any gene: 8. Germline values: CDR1 SGHRS, CDR2 YFSETQ. The DNA of the CDR3 is TGCGCCAGCAGCTTACAGGACAGGGGGGCAATTCAGCCCCAGCATTTT. Translation: CASSLQDRGAIQPQHF.

This chain uses TRBV5-1 with TRBJ2-1; TRBD1 matches 8 bases. The length of the CDR3 is 21 residues. The ends lost 1 base at V and 0 bases at J; junction bases unmatched: 18. From germline, CDR1 is SGHRS and CDR2 YFSETQ. This CDR3 reads CASSLRTPGQAGSSSYNEQFF. The CDR3 nucleotides are TGCGCCAGCAGCTTGAGGACCCCGGGACAGGCTGGTTCGAGCTCCTACAATGAGCAGTTCTTC.

J is TRBJ2-7 and V is TRBV20-1; no definite D call. The CDR3 consists of 11 residues. Trimming left V 6 bases short and J 6 bases short, with 12 bases between. The germline V gene has CDR1 DFQATT and CDR2 SNEGSKA (reference sequence). CDR3 sequence (DNA): TGCAGTGCCACTGCCGGGCCCGAGCAGTACTTC. Protein: CSATAGPEQYF.

J is TRBJ2-1 and V is TRBV7-2; D not resolved. V was shortened by 1 base and J by 8 bases, with 6 bases between the two germline ends. The CDR3 contains 12 residues. Germline assignment: CDR1 SGHTA and CDR2 FQGNSA. The CDR3 DNA is TGTGCCAGCAGCTTAGGTACGCATGAGCAGTTCTTC. Protein sequence: CASSLGTHEQFF.

The J gene is TRBJ2-5, the V gene TRBV7-3; 8 positions agree with TRBD2. CDR1 is SGHTA and CDR2 is FQGTGA in the germline V gene. Losses at the gene ends were 2 bases for V and 2 bases for J; bases not matched to a gene: 4. The CDR3 consists of 15 residues. CDR3 DNA sequence: TGTGCCAGCAGCTTAGGGATAGCGGGGCAAGAGACCCAGTACTTC. This translates into CASSLGIAGQETQYF.

The J gene is TRBJ1-1, the V gene TRBV5-1; D gene unclear. CDR1 and CDR2 (germline): SGHRS, YFSETQ. Trimming took off 0 bases at V and 1 base at J, with 7 bases between the two ends. The CDR3 totals 14 residues. The DNA of the CDR3 is TGCGCCAGCAGCTTGGCAGTAGCGAACACTGAAGCTTTCTTT. This translates into CASSLAVANTEAFF. Variable domain in full (rest from reference TRBV5-1 and TRBJ1-1): KAGVTQTPRYLIKTRGQQVTLSCSPISGHRSVSWYQQTPGQGLQFLFEYFSETQRNKGNFPGRFSGRQFSNSRSEMNVSTLELGDSALYLCASSLAVANTEAFFGQGTRLTVV.

The chain uses TRBV7-8 and TRBJ2-1; 8 bases are a match to TRBD2. This CDR3 spans 17 amino acids. Germline V gives CDR1 SGHVS, CDR2 FQNEAQ. Trimming cost V 1 base and J 1 base; bases outside gene matches: 6. CDR3 protein: CASSLGGTRISYNEQFF. The CDR3 coding sequence is TGTGCCAGCAGCTTAGGGGGGACTAGAATTTCCTACAATGAGCAGTTCTTC.

The chain uses TRBV5-8 and TRBJ1-2, with D possibly TRBD1 on 6 matching bases. Germline V CDR1 and CDR2: SGHTS, YDEGEE. V was pared by 1 base and J by 0 bases, with 16 bases between. The CDR3 runs to 17 residues. The CDR3 region is CASSLLADRRANYGYTF. CDR3 nucleotides: TGTGCCAGCAGCTTGTTGGCAGACAGGAGAGCTAACTATGGCTACACCTTC.

This clone has more than one count but fewer than ten. The rearrangement links TRBV19 to TRBJ2-3, with 8 nucleotides matching TRBD1. The junction had 3 bases not matched to a gene; V was cut back by 5 bases and J by 2 bases. The CDR3 consists of 14 residues. Germline values: CDR1 LNHDA, CDR2 SQIVND (reference sequence). The CDR3, as DNA: TGTGCCAGTAGTGACAGGGGAACCACAGATACGCAGTATTTT. It codes for CASSDRGTTDTQYF.

The V gene is TRBV5-5, the J gene TRBJ2-1; tentatively, D is TRBD2 (6 bases). Between the trimmed V and J ends, which lost 3 bases and 7 bases, there was a span of 14 bases. CDR3 length: 14 residues. The V gene's germline CDR1 is SGHKS and CDR2 YYEKEE (reference sequence). As DNA, the CDR3 is TGTGCCAGCAGCTCAGGAGGGCCGGCGAATGAGCAGTTCTTC. As protein: CASSSGGPANEQFF.

The chain carries TRBV27 and TRBJ2-2; D might be TRBD2 (5 bases). The CDR3 totals 17 residues. V was clipped by 3 bases and J by 0 bases, with 14 bases between them. In germline, CDR1 is MNHEY, CDR2 SMNVEV (reference sequence). The CDR3 is CASSFSRGAANTGELFF. In DNA form, the CDR3 reads TGTGCCAGCAGTTTCAGCCGGGGAGCTGCGAACACCGGGGAGCTGTTTTTT.